These T cell receptor beta chains were read from a single sample in a study of blood T cells in healthy people across ages. TCRdb reanalysed the 5' RACE reads using MiXCR and keeps one entry per CDR3 protein. The sample shows hundreds of thousands of distinct CDR3 sequences, roughly two fifths of them seen only once. The sample comprised blood. Receptors were obtained from a woman aged 60 to 75 in good health. CDR3s include the opening cysteine and the closing phenylalanine or tryptophan. D genes are given only for firm matches. The listing skips clone size in some rows; elsewhere it reads once, few, many or a size class.

V gene	J gene	clone size	D gene	CDR3 protein	CDR3 DNA
TRBV27	TRBJ2-7	few	NA	CASSLGWGPYEQYF	TGTGCCAGCAGTTTAGGATGGGGGCCCTACGAGCAGTACTTC
TRBV10-2	TRBJ2-5	NA	TRBD2	CASLRGTGETQYF	TGCGCCAGCCTGCGGGGGACCGGGGAGACCCAGTACTTC
TRBV27	TRBJ1-1	NA	NA	CASSVPGQNTEAFF	TGTGCCAGCAGTGTCCCGGGACAGAACACTGAAGCTTTCTTT
TRBV25-1	TRBJ1-5	NA	NA	CASSETGDHQPQHF	TGTGCCAGCAGTGAAACGGGGGACCATCAGCCCCAGCATTTT
TRBV20-1	TRBJ2-5	many	NA	CSARDLDSQETQYF	TGCAGTGCTAGAGATCTGGACAGCCAAGAGACCCAGTACTTC
TRBV7-2	TRBJ2-1	NA	NA	CASSFGGPYEQFF	TGTGCCAGCAGCTTTGGGGGGCCCTATGAGCAGTTCTTC
TRBV27	TRBJ2-7	few	NA	CASSSVGGSYEQYF	TGTGCCAGCAGTTCTGTCGGGGGCTCCTACGAGCAGTACTTC
TRBV29-1	TRBJ1-1	NA	NA	CSVLKQGGTEAFF	TGCAGCGTCCTTAAACAGGGTGGGACTGAAGCTTTCTTT
TRBV9	TRBJ2-1	NA	NA	CASGVKLSNEGGQFF	TGTGCTAGCGGCGTTAAGCTGTCAAACGAGGGGGGGCAGTTCTTC
TRBV5-1	TRBJ2-5	NA	NA	CASSLITARQETQYF	TGCGCCAGCAGCTTGATAACTGCGAGGCAAGAGACCCAGTACTTC
TRBV5-6	TRBJ2-7	once	NA	CASSLWDNYYEQYF	TGTGCCAGCAGCTTGTGGGACAATTACTACGAGCAGTACTTC